Below, 6 T cell receptor beta chains from the same sample are listed, as sequenced in a study of blood T cells in healthy people across ages. Combining a sample-barcoded 5' primer with a J-beta primer mix, a second PCR ran for roughly 7 to 12 cycles. TCRdb re-analysed the 5' RACE reads in MiXCR, keeping a single row per CDR3 protein. Of about 680,000 distinct CDR3 sequences listed, roughly 50% were seen once; the top ten hold under 35%. The sequencing input was blood. All receptors derive from a woman in her fifties or sixties in good health.

V usage is TRBV20-1 and J usage is TRBJ2-1; D may be TRBD2 (5 bases). Trimming stripped 2 bases from V and 5 bases from J, with 16 bases between. CDR1 DFQATT and CDR2 SNEGSKA come from the germline V gene (reference sequence). The CDR3 covers 15 residues. CDR3 loop: CSARTLSVRHNEQFF. The CDR3 bases are TGCAGTGCTAGAACACTTAGCGTCCGTCACAATGAGCAGTTCTTC.

This clonotype was found a few times. The CDR3 sequence: CASSLRTFGTDTQYF. CDR3 nucleotides: TGCGCCAGCAGCTTGCGGACGTTCGGCACAGATACGCAGTATTTT. The chain carries TRBV5-1 and TRBJ2-3, with unresolved D. Per the germline V gene, CDR1 is SGHRS and CDR2 is YFSETQ. V was pared by 1 base and J by 1 base, with 10 bases between. The CDR3 extends over 15 amino acids.

V is TRBV6-5 and J is TRBJ1-1; weak D call: TRBD1 (6 bases). The CDR3 contains 16 residues. V lost 4 bases and J lost 11, with 26 bases in between. Germline CDR1 MNHEY, CDR2 SVGAGI. CDR3: CASSSPTVHRERGAFF. DNA of the CDR3: TGTGCCAGCAGTTCTCCGACTGTGCACAGGGAGAGGGGGGCTTTCTTT.

The gene calls are TRBV10-2 and TRBJ2-5; 9 bases line up with TRBD1. The J call could be wrong; TRBJ2-7 is a better fit for the DNA end. Looked up from germline, CDR1 is WSHSY and CDR2 is SAAADI. The CDR3 is 13 amino acids. In nucleotides, the CDR3 is TGCGCCAGCACCGAAACGGGACAGGGCGAGCAGTACTTC. Amino acid sequence: CASTETGQGEQYF.

This clonotype was detected a few times. The chain is built from TRBV6-1 and TRBJ2-5, with D perhaps TRBD1 (6 bases). The J call may be mistaken, given a closer DNA end match to TRBJ2-7. This CDR3 has 15 amino acids. CDR1 and CDR2 from the germline V gene are MNHNS and SASEGT. The CDR3 DNA follows: TGTGCCAGCAGTGATTCAGGGGCCGGATGGGACGAGCAGTACTTC. Translating gives CASSDSGAGWDEQYF.

The rearrangement links TRBV14 to TRBJ2-7, with 10 bases lining up with TRBD2. Germline V CDR1 and CDR2: SGHDN, FVKESK. The CDR3 extends over 14 amino acids. V lost 4 bases to trimming and J lost 6 bases; unmatched junction nucleotides: 6. DNA for the CDR3: TGTGCCAGCAGCCTACTAGCGGGACCTCTCGAGCAGTACTTC. It yields the protein CASSLLAGPLEQYF.